This T cell receptor beta chain derives from a study of human T cells and chemical hapten exposure (dated by TCRdb to 2020 to 2022). For context, the study as a whole: Libraries were pooled for sequencing, and variation in per-sample TCR yields was attributed mainly to small differences in library volumes within the pool. In alopecia patients, the study followed how the peripheral blood TCR repertoire changed in vivo over primary and secondary sensitization to diphenylcyclopropenone (DPC), a hapten. Both TCR alpha and TCR beta chains were sequenced from each blood RNA sample.

This clonotype appeared many times. The specificity of this receptor is unknown. The input lacks base qualities; no much larger clone sits a single base away. This specimen's time point label, per the study, means: healthy volunteer bleed at 6 weeks. Total RNA was extracted from unfractionated whole blood that had been collected in Tempus Blood RNA tubes. About five healthy volunteers served as TCR sequencing controls and were bled at day 0, 2 weeks and 6 weeks. Points the paper makes about the study in general: DPC sensitization did not change how many TCRs were above 1 in 1000 frequency, and no evidence was found of alterations in global repertoire structure. Repeated subsampling changed both the strength of the expansion versus patch-test correlation and the threshold at which that correlation became significant.

Library preparation was by RACE. The data were produced on a NextSeq 500. During library preparation, unique molecular identifiers were attached to individual cDNA molecules so that TCRs could be counted in a quantitative, reproducible way. The authors processed their data as follows. The median number of TCRs per sample was roughly 100,000, ranging from about 23,224 to 750,000. The Decombinator software suite was used to annotate V, J and CDR3 in the TCR reads. To make PS versus PT1 abundance plots, every sample was subsampled to the same number of TCRs (28,000). Expanded TCRs were defined as absent before sensitization and observed at least eight times at the 2-week time point. The public reads were run again by TCRdb, first through fastp at Q25 and then through MiXCR, and only productive beta chains were kept. Entries that share a CDR3 protein sequence are merged under the most common genes and DNA. The V and J calls and clone size come from TCRdb's table, not from the authors' own analysis. The table for this sample lists approximately 84,000 distinct CDR3 sequences; over 8.5% of them were counted only once. The top ten clonotypes cover approximately 1.5% of the sample.

CDR1 and CDR2, looked up from the germline V gene (reference sequence), are PRHDT and FYEKMQ. Trimming takes 4 bases off V and 3 bases off J; junction bases not matched to a gene: 3. Counted from cysteine to phenylalanine, this CDR3 has 14 amino acids. The DNA shown is the 42-base CDR3, in frame from base 1. Rearrangement joined TRBV13 to TRBJ2-1; 7 of the junction bases match TRBD1. Material: whole blood. The TCR sequence derives from a male donor in good health. Some clones in this sample may be carry-over from other donors' samples. The CDR3 protein is CASSSRTGYNEQFF. In nucleotide form, the sequence is TGTGCCAGCAGCTCCCGGACAGGCTACAATGAGCAGTTCTTC.